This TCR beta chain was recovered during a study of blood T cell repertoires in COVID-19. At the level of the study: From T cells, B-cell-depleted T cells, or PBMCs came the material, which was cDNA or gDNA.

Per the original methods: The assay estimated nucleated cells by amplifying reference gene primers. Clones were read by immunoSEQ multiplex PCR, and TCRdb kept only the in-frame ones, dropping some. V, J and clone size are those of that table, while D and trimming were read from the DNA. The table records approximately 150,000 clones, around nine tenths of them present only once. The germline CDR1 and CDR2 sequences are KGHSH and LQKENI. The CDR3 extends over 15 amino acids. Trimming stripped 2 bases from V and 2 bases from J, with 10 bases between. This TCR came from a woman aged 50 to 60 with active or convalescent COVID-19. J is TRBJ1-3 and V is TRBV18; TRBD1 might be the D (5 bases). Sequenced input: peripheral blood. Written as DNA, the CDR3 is TGTGCCAGCTCACCAGGCAGGGCAGCTGGAAACACCATATATTTT. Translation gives CASSPGRAAGNTIYF.